The following is a T cell receptor beta chain sequence with its context. Produced via immunoSEQ multiplex PCR; TCRdb's table is partial and in-frame only. The sample holds tens of thousands of clones; over 80% are singletons and the top ten take 2.5% to 3.5%. This specimen comes from a study of T cell changes during pregnancy in multiple sclerosis. The receptor was derived from a female donor in good health, enrolled as a control in a pregnancy study. The sample here was peripheral blood, taken in the third trimester of pregnancy.

CDR3 DNA: TGTGCCTGGAGTCTCGACAGGGTTTCCTCACCCCTCCACTTT. This gives the protein CAWSLDRVSSPLHF. This chain links TRBV30 with TRBJ1-6; 7 positions match TRBD1. From germline, CDR1 is GTSNPN and CDR2 SVGIG (reference sequence). CDR3 size: 14 residues. Unmatched junction bases numbered 8, after V lost 2 bases and J lost 10 bases.